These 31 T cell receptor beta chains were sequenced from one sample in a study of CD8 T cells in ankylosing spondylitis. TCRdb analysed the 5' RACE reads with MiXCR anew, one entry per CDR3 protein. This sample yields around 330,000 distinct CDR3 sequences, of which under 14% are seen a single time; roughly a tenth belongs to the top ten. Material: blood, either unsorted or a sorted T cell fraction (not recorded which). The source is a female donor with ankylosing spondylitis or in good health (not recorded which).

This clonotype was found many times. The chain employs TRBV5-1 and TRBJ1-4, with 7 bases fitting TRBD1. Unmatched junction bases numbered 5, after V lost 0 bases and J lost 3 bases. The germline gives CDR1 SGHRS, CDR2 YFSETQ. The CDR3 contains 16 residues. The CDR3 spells CASSLGQGLANEKLFF. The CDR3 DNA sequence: TGCGCCAGCAGCTTGGGACAGGGATTAGCTAATGAAAAACTGTTTTTT.

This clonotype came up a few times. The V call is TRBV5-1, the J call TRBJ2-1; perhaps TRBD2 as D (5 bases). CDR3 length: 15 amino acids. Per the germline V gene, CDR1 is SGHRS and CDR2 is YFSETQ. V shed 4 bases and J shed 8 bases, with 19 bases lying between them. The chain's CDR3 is CASSPGLTSVDEQFF. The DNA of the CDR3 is TGCGCCAGCAGCCCCGGACTCACCTCCGTCGATGAGCAGTTCTTC.

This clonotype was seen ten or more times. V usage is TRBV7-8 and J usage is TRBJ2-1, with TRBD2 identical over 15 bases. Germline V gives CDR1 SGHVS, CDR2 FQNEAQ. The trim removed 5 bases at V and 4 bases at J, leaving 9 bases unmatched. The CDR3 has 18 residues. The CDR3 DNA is TGTGCCAGCAGCCGGACTAGCGGGGGGGGTAAATCGTACAATGAGCAGTTCTTC. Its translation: CASSRTSGGGKSYNEQFF.

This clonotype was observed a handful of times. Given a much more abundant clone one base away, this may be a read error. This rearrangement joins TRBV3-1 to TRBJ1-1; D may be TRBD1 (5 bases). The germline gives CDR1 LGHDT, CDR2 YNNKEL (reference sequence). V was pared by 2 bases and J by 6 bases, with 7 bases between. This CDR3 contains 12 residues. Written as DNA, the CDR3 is TGTGCCAGCAGCCAATGGGGGGCTGAAGCTTTCTTT. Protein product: CASSQWGAEAFF.

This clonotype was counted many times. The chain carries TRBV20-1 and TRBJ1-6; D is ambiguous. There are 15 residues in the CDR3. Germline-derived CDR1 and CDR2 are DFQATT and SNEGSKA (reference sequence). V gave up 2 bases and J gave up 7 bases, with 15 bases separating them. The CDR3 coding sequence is TGCAGTGCTAGATTGGTGGAGGCTGAGAATTCACCCCTCCACTTT. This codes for CSARLVEAENSPLHF.

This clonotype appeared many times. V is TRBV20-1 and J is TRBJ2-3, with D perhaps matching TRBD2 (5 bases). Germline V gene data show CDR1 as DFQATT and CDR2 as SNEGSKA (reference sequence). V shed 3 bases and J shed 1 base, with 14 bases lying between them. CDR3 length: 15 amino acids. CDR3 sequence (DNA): TGCAGTGCTAGCCCGGAGGCTTACGGCACAGATACGCAGTATTTT. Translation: CSASPEAYGTDTQYF.

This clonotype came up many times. The CDR3 loop reads CASRDNWGYNTEAFF. The CDR3 bases are TGTGCCAGCAGGGACAATTGGGGGTATAACACTGAAGCTTTCTTT. The rearrangement joins TRBV28 to TRBJ1-1; weak D call: TRBD1 (5 bases). CDR3 size: 15 residues. CDR1 and CDR2 from the germline V gene are MDHEN and SYDVKM. Trimming pared 6 bases from V and 2 bases from J, leaving 16 bases between.

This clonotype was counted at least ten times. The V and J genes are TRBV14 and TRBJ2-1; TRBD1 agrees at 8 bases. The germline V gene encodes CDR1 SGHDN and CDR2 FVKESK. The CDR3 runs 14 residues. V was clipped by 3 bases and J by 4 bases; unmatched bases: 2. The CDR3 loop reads CASSQRTGYNEQFF. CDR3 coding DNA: TGTGCCAGCAGCCAGAGGACAGGGTACAATGAGCAGTTCTTC.

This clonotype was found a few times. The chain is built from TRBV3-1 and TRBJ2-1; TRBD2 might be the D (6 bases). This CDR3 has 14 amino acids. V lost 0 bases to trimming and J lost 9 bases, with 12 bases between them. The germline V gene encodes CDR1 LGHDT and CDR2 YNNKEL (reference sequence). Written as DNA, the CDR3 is TGTGCCAGCAGCCAAGATATTGTGGGGGGTGAGCAGTTCTTC. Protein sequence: CASSQDIVGGEQFF.

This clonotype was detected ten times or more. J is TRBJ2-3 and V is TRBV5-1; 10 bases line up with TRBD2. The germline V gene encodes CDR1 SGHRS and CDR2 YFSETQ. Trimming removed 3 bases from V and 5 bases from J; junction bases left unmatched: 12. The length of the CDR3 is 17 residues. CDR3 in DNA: TGCGCCAGCAGCTCCTCTACAGCGGGAGGGCCGGGAGATACGCAGTATTTT. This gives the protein CASSSSTAGGPGDTQYF.

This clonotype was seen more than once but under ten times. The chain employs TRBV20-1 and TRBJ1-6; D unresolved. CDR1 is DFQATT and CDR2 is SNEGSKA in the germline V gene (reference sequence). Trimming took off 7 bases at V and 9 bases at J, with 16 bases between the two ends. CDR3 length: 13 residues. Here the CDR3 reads CSEEEGGPSPLHF. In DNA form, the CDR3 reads TGCAGTGAGGAGGAGGGTGGACCTTCACCCCTCCACTTT.

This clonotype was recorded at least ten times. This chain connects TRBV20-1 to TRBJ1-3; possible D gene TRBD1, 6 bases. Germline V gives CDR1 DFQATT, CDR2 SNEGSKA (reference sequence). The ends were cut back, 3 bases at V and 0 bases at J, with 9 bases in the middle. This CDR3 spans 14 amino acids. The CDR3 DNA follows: TGCAGTGCTAGCGACAGGAACTCTGGAAACACCATATATTTT. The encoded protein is CSASDRNSGNTIYF.

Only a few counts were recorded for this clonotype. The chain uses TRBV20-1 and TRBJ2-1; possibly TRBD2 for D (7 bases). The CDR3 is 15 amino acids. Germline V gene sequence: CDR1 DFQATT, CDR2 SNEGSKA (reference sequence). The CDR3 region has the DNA TGCAGCTCGGGGGGCGGGGGCACATCCTACAATGAGCAGTTCTTC. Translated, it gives CSSGGGGTSYNEQFF.

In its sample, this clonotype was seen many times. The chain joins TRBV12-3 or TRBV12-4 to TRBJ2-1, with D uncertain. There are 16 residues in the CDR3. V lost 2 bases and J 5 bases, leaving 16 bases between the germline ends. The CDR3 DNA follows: TGTGCCAGCAGTTTAATAATACTTGGGTCCAACAATGAGCAGTTCTTC. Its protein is CASSLIILGSNNEQFF.

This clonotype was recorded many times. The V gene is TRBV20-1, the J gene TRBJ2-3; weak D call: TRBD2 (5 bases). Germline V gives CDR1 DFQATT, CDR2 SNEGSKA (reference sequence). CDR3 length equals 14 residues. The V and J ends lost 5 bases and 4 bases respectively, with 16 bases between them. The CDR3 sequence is CSAGGPSLPDTQYF. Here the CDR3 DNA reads TGCAGTGCTGGAGGCCCCAGCCTTCCAGATACGCAGTATTTT.

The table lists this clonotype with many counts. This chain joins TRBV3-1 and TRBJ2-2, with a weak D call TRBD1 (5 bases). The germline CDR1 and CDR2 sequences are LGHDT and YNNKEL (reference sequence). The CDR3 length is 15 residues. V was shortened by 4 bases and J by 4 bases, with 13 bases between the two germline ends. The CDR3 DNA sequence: TGTGCCAGCAGCCGCGTTCAGGGTATCACCGGGGAGCTGTTTTTT. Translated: CASSRVQGITGELFF.

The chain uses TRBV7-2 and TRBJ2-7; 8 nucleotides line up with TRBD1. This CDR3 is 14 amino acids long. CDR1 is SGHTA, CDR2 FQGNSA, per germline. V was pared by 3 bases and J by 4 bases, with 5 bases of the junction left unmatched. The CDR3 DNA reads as TGTGCCAGCAGCTTGGACAGGGACTTATACGAGCAGTACTTC. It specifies CASSLDRDLYEQYF.

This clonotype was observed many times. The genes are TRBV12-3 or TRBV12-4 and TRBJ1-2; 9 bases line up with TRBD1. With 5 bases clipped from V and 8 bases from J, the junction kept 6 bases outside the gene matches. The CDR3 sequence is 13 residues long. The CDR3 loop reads CASSIGTGFGYTF. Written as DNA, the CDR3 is TGTGCCAGCAGTATCGGGACAGGGTTCGGCTACACCTTC.

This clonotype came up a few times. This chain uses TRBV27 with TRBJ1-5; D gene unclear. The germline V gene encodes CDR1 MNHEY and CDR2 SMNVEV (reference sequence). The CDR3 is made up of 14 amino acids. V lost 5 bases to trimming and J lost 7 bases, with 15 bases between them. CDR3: CASSPRAGEQPQHF. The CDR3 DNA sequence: TGTGCCAGCAGTCCCCGGGCCGGGGAGCAGCCCCAGCATTTT.

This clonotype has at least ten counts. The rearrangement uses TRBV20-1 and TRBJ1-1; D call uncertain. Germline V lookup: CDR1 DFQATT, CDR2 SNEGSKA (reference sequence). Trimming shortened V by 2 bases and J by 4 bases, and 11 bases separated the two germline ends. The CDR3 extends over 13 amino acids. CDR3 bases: TGCAGTGCTAGACCCACCACGGGCACTGAAGCTTTCTTT. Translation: CSARPTTGTEAFF.

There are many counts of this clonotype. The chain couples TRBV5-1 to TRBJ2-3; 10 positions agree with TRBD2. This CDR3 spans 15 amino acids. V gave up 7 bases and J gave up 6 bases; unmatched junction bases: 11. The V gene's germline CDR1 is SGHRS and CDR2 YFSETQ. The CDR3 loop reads CASGRTSGVSDTQYF. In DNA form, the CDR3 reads TGCGCCAGCGGCAGAACTAGCGGGGTTTCGGATACGCAGTATTTT.

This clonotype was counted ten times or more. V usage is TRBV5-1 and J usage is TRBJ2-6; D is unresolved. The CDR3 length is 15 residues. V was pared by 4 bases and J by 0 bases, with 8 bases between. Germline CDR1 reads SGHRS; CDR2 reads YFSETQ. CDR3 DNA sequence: TGCGCCAGCAGCGAAGGGATCTCTGGGGCCAACGTCCTGACTTTC. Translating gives CASSEGISGANVLTF.

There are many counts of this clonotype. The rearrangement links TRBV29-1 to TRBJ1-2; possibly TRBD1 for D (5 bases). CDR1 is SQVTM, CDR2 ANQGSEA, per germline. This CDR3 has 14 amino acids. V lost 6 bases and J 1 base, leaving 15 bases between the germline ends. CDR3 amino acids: CSVHGGYDNYGYTF. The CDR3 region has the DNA TGCAGCGTCCATGGGGGTTACGATAACTATGGCTACACCTTC.

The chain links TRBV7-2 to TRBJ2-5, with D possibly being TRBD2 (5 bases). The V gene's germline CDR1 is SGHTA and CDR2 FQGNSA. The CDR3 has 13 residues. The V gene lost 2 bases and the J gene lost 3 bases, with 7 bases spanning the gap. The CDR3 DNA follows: TGTGCCAGCAGCTTAACGCGGGAAGAGACCCAGTACTTC. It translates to CASSLTREETQYF. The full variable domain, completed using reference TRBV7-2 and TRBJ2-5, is GAGVSQSPSNKVTEKGKDVELRCDPISGHTALYWYRQSLGQGLEFLIYFQGNSAPDKSGLPSDRFSAERTGGSVSTLTIQRTQQEDSAVYLCASSLTREETQYFGPGTRLLVL.

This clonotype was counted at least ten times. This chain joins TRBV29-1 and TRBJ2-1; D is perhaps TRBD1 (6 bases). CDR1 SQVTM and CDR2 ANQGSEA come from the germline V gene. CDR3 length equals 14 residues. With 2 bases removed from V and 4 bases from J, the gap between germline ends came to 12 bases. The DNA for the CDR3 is TGCAGCGTTGAACCGGACAGAGGATACAATGAGCAGTTCTTC. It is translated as CSVEPDRGYNEQFF.

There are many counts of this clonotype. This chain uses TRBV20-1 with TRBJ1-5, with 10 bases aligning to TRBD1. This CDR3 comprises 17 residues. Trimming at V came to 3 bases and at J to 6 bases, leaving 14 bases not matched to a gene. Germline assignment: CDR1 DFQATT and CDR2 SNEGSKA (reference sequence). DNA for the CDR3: TGCAGTGCTAGCTCTTTCGTTCGGGACAGGGGTATTCAGCCCCAGCATTTT. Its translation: CSASSFVRDRGIQPQHF.

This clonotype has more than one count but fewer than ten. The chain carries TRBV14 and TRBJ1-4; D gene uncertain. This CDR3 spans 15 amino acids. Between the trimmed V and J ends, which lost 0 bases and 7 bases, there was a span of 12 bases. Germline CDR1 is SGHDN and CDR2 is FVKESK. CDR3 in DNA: TGTGCCAGCAGCCAAGAGTCCTCTTTCCCTGAAAAACTGTTTTTT. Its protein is CASSQESSFPEKLFF. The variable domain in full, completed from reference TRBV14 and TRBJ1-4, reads EAGVTQFPSHSVIEKGQTVTLRCDPISGHDNLYWYRRVMGKEIKFLLHFVKESKQDESGMPNNRFLAERTGGTYSTLKVQPAELEDSGVYFCASSQESSFPEKLFFGSGTQLSVL.

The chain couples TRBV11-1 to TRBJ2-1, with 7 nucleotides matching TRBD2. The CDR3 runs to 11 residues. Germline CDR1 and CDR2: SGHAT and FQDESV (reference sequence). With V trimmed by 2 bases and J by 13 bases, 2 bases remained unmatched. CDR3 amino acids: CASSLRDYQFF. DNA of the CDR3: TGTGCCAGCAGCTTAAGGGACTACCAGTTCTTC.

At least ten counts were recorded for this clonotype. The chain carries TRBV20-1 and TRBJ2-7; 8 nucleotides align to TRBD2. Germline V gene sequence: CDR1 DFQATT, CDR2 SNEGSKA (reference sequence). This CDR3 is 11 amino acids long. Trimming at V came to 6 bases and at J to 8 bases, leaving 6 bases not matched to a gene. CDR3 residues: CSAVEREQQYF. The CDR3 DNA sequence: TGCAGTGCAGTTGAGCGGGAGCAGCAGTACTTC.

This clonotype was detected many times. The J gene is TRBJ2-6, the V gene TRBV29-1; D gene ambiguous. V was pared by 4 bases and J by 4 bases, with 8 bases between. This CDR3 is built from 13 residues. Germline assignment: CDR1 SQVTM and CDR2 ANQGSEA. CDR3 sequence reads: CSVGTSGANVLTF. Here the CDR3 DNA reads TGCAGCGTTGGCACTTCCGGGGCCAACGTCCTGACTTTC.

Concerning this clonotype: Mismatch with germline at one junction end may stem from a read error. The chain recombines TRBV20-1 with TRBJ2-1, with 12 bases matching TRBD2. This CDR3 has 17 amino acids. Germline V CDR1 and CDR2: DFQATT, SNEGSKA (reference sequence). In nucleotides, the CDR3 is TGCTGTGCTAGAGATAGGCTAGCGGGGGGGTGGTACAATGAGCAGTTCTTC. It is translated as CCARDRLAGGWYNEQFF.